Below, 2 T cell receptor beta chains from the same sample are listed, as sequenced in a study of T cell responses to AZD1222 COVID-19 vaccine. Produced via immunoSEQ multiplex PCR; TCRdb's table is partial and in-frame only. The sample consists of about 76,000 clones, 70% to 90% of them appearing once. The specimen comprised peripheral blood, sampled on day 0 of AZD1222 vaccination. The receptors were sampled from an adult in good health.

The rearrangement joins TRBV5-1 to TRBJ2-5; D may be TRBD1 or TRBD2 (6 bases each). CDR3 length: 15 residues. The V gene lost 1 base and the J gene lost 0 bases, with 10 bases spanning the gap. Germline-derived CDR1 and CDR2 are SGHRS and YFSETQ. CDR3 sequence reads: CASSLRGDYQETQYF. DNA of the CDR3: TGCGCCAGCAGCTTGAGGGGGGACTACCAAGAGACCCAGTACTTC.

A few counts support this clone. The rearrangement links TRBV7-9 to TRBJ2-7; no firm D call. CDR1 and CDR2 from the germline V gene are SEHNR and FQNEAQ (reference sequence). V lost 1 base and J 2 bases, leaving 12 bases between the germline ends. This CDR3 is built from 15 residues. CDR3 region: CASSLEGWTAYEQYF. CDR3 sequence (DNA): TGTGCCAGCAGCTTAGAGGGTTGGACGGCCTACGAGCAGTACTTC.